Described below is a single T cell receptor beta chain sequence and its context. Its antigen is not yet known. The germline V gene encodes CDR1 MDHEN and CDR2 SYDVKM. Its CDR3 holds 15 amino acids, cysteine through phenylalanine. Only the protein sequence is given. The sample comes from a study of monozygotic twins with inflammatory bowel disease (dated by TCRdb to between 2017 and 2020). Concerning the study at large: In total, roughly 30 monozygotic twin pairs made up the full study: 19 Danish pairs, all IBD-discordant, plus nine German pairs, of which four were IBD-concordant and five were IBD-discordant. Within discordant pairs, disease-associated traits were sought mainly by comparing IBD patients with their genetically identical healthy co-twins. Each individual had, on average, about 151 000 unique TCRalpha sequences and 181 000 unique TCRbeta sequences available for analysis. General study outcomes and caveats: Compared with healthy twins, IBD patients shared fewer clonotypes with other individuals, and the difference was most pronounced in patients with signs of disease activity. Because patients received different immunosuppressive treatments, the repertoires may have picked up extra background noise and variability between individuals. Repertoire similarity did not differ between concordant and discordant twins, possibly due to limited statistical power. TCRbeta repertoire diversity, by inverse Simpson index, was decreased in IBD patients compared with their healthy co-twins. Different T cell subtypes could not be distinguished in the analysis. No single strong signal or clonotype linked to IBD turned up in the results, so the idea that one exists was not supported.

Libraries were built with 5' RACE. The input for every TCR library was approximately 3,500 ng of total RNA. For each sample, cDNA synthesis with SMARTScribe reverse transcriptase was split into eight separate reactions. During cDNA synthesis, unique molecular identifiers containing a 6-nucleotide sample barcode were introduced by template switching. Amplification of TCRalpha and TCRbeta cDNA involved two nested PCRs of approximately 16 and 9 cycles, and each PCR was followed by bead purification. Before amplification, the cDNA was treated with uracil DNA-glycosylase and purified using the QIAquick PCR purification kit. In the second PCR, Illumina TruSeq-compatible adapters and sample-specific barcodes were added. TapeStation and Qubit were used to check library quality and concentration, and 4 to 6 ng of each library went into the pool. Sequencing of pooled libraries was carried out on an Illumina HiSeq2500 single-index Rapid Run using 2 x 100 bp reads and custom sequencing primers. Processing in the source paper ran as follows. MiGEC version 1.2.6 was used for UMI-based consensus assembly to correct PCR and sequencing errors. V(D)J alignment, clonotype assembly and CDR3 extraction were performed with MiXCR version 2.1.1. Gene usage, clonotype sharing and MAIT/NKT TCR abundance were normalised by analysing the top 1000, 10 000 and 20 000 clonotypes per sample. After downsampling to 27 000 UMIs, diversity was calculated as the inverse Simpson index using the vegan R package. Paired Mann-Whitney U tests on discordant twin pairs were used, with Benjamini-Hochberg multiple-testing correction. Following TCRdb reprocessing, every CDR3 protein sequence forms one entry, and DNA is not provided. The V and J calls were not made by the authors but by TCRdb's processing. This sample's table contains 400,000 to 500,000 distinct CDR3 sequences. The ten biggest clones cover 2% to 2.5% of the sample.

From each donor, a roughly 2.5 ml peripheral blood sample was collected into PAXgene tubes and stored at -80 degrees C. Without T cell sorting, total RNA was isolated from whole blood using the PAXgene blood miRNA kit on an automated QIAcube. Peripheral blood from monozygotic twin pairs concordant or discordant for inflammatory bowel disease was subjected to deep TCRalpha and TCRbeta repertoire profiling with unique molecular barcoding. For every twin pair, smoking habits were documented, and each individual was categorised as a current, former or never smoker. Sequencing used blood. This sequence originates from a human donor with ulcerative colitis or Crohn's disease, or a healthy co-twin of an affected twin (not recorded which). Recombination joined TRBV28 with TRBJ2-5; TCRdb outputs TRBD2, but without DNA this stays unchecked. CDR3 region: CASSPESGDWETQYF.